This T cell receptor (beta chain) was profiled in a study of T cell responses to AZD1222 COVID-19 vaccine. The study, taken as a whole, reports: No repertoire was sampled before or during the peak T cell response, only after it. Donors were mostly white British, more females; clonal diversity possibly underestimated. Vaccine-associated CD4 TCRs spanned spike, dominant at 160-218 and 743-854. In the spike-specific TCR repertoire, nearly half reportedly target unmutated variant regions.

Method: immunoSEQ multiplex PCR; TCRdb's copy keeps in-frame clones and lacks some. The sample consists of under 250,000 clones, 90% to 95% of them appearing once. Worth noting for this clone: Its cognate antigen is unknown.

This sequence originates from an adult in good health. Sequencing used peripheral blood, obtained on day 0 of MenACWY control vaccination.

CDR3 sequence: CASSLGSAPGGSVQFF. The CDR3 region has the DNA TGCGCCAGCAGCTTGGGGAGTGCTCCCGGGGGTTCGGTCCAGTTCTTC. The gene calls are TRBV5-1 and TRBJ2-1, with a tentative D call TRBD2 (6 bases). The CDR3 is 16 residues long. The V and J ends lost 0 bases and 13 bases respectively, with 23 bases between them. Germline values: CDR1 SGHRS, CDR2 YFSETQ.